A selection of T cell receptor beta chains follows, all from one sample in a study of vaccination effects on CD4 cells after COVID-19. Data came from immunoSEQ multiplex PCR; TCRdb stores just in-frame clones and leaves some out. The table lists 25,000 to 35,000 clones, roughly 80% of them singletons. No antigen has been assigned to these receptors. The sequenced sample was CD4+ T cells from PBMCs cultured with HCoV-229E spike peptides, obtained after COVID-19 vaccination. The receptors shown here come from a human donor who received a COVID-19 vaccine. Both conserved end residues are part of each CDR3. The size field is filled for only some rows; it gives once, few, many or a size class.

CDR3: CASSQDRITDTQYF; size: NA; J: TRBJ2-3; V: TRBV3-1/TRBV3-2
CDR3: CASSGPGTVNTGELFF; size: NA; J: TRBJ2-2; V: TRBV5-4
CDR3: CASSSTGNTIYF; size: NA; J: TRBJ1-3; V: TRBV5-5
CDR3: CASITSEVAGNTIYF; size: NA; J: TRBJ1-3; V: TRBV19
CDR3: CAINPGQGARRLYGYTF; size: NA; J: TRBJ1-2; V: TRBV10-3
CDR3: CASSGPWDRDYEQYF; size: NA; J: TRBJ2-7; V: TRBV19
CDR3: CSVVAGSSNQPQHF; size: NA; J: TRBJ1-5; V: TRBV29-1
CDR3: CSVGEQVNQPQHF; size: NA; J: TRBJ1-5; V: TRBV29-1
CDR3: CASSLTTGTANYGYTF; size: NA; J: TRBJ1-2; V: TRBV11-2
CDR3: CASSEWTSGTNTGELFF; size: NA; J: TRBJ2-2; V: TRBV9
CDR3: CASSQLGGGAGELFF; size: NA; J: TRBJ2-2; V: TRBV3-1/TRBV3-2
CDR3: CASGTLNTEAFF; size: NA; J: TRBJ1-1; V: TRBV13
CDR3: CASSLQSGRALDTQYF; size: NA; J: TRBJ2-3; V: TRBV11-3
CDR3: CASGGLAIETQYF; size: NA; J: TRBJ2-5; V: TRBV3-1/TRBV3-2
CDR3: CASSPDGVRLYGYTF; size: NA; J: TRBJ1-2; V: TRBV9
CDR3: CASSFLGGAEQYF; size: NA; J: TRBJ2-7; V: TRBV27
CDR3: CSVKWREGSNEQFF; size: NA; J: TRBJ2-1; V: TRBV29-1
CDR3: CASSQVEGPIQYF; size: NA; J: TRBJ2-4; V: TRBV4-1
CDR3: CASSEDGRATNEKLFF; size: NA; J: TRBJ1-4; V: TRBV6-1
CDR3: CASSYSHMGETQYF; size: NA; J: TRBJ2-5; V: TRBV11-2
CDR3: CASSPTVGETQYF; size: NA; J: TRBJ2-5; V: TRBV18
CDR3: CASRYGLAGLTDTQYF; size: NA; J: TRBJ2-3; V: TRBV5-6
CDR3: CASSPVQGAQYTEAFF; size: NA; J: TRBJ1-1; V: TRBV18
CDR3: CASTSGGVAETQYF; size: NA; J: TRBJ2-5; V: TRBV2
CDR3: CASSFTTEAFF; size: NA; J: TRBJ1-1; V: TRBV11-1
CDR3: CASSSSVSYEQYF; size: NA; J: TRBJ2-7; V: TRBV12-3/TRBV12-4
CDR3: CASSQVGAVARGAFF; size: NA; J: TRBJ1-1; V: TRBV4-1
CDR3: CASSSFQGGKQYF; size: few; J: TRBJ2-7; V: TRBV11-2
CDR3: CASSFGGAGNYGYTF; size: NA; J: TRBJ1-2; V: TRBV7-9
CDR3: CASSPRAGAKEKLFF; size: NA; J: TRBJ1-4; V: TRBV27
CDR3: CASSLVGPLGTQYF; size: NA; J: TRBJ2-3; V: TRBV11-2
CDR3: CASSYSRTGGGYGYTF; size: NA; J: TRBJ1-2; V: TRBV6-5
CDR3: CASGGWSGELFF; size: NA; J: TRBJ2-2; V: TRBV11-1
CDR3: CAITENTGELFF; size: few; J: TRBJ2-2; V: TRBV10-3
CDR3: CASSARRGPDWGEQYF; size: NA; J: TRBJ2-7; V: TRBV19
CDR3: CASGRLRNTEAFF; size: NA; J: TRBJ1-1; V: TRBV6-5
CDR3: CASSWGGSNTGELFF; size: NA; J: TRBJ2-2; V: TRBV5-1
CDR3: CASTNRGTGGNTIYF; size: medium-sized; J: TRBJ1-3; V: TRBV2
CDR3: CASSLASGVGYTF; size: NA; J: TRBJ1-2; V: TRBV12-3/TRBV12-4
CDR3: CASSAGLSYNEQFF; size: NA; J: TRBJ2-1; V: TRBV10-1
CDR3: CASSGTNKAYEQYF; size: NA; J: TRBJ2-7; V: TRBV5-1
CDR3: CASSLVIGRGYNEQFF; size: NA; J: TRBJ2-1; V: TRBV5-1
CDR3: CAIRRNSQLSSPLHF; size: NA; J: TRBJ1-6; V: TRBV10-3
CDR3: CASSLRLVSGEQYF; size: NA; J: TRBJ2-7; V: TRBV4-1
CDR3: CASSSIGDEQFF; size: NA; J: TRBJ2-1; V: TRBV3-1/TRBV3-2
CDR3: CASSLEAGRGYTF; size: few; J: TRBJ1-2; V: TRBV12-3/TRBV12-4
CDR3: CASSASGQVIETQYF; size: few; J: TRBJ2-5; V: TRBV9
CDR3: CASSQPSRTGGGGYTF; size: NA; J: TRBJ1-2; V: TRBV4-2
CDR3: CASSEGAANYGYTF; size: NA; J: TRBJ1-2; V: TRBV6-1
CDR3: CASSSSGGLTDTQYF; size: NA; J: TRBJ2-3; V: TRBV3-1/TRBV3-2
CDR3: CASSQDPKTGLDQPQHF; size: NA; J: TRBJ1-5; V: TRBV4-1
CDR3: CASRQTGGPNQPQHF; size: NA; J: TRBJ1-5; V: TRBV6-5
CDR3: CASSPASGLWQQYF; size: few; J: TRBJ2-7; V: TRBV6-6
CDR3: CASSYQVDTEAFF; size: NA; J: TRBJ1-1; V: TRBV6-5
CDR3: CASSLGGRAYNEQFF; size: NA; J: TRBJ2-1; V: TRBV5-1